The table lists the clone carrying this TCR beta chain with a count of one. Its cognate antigen is unknown. Combining a sample-barcoded 5' primer with a J-beta primer mix, a second PCR ran for roughly 7 to 12 cycles. There were at least 2.5 million CDR3-containing paired-end reads obtained from each sample. TCRdb re-called the 5' RACE reads with MiXCR, one entry per CDR3 protein. The sample carries around 750,000 distinct CDR3 sequences, 53% recorded once. These data are taken from a study of blood T cells in healthy people across ages. General observations from the study: For the donors, CMV status was unknown and possibly confounded expanded clonotype changes.

The germline V gene encodes CDR1 SNHLY and CDR2 FYNNEI. The length of the CDR3 is 14 residues. V was shortened by 5 bases and J by 3 bases, with 13 bases between the two germline ends. This TCR came from a man older than 75 in good health. The rearrangement links TRBV2 to TRBJ1-2, with D unresolved. Sequenced: blood. In nucleotides, the CDR3 is TGTGCCAGCAGTCCGGCCTTAGCGGACTATGGCTACACCTTC. This encodes CASSPALADYGYTF.